This TCR beta chain comes out of a study of blood T cell repertoires in COVID-19. Looking at the study overall: Samples representing acute and convalescent COVID-19 were sourced from the United States, Italy and Spain.

This clone was seen more than once but under ten times. After removal of 0 bases from V and 8 bases from J, the junction contained 5 bases not matched to a gene. The CDR3 spans 15 residues. Germline CDR1 reads SGHDN; CDR2 reads FVKESK. Original methodology: Amplification of reference gene primers was used by the study to estimate nucleated cell counts. Profiling relied on immunoSEQ multiplex PCR, and the TCRdb table lists in-frame clones only, not all of them. V and J calls and clone size are as listed in that table; D and trimming were resolved from the DNA. Found here are fewer than 100,000 clones, 79% of them singletons; the top ten hold approximately 25%.

This sequence joins TRBV14 and TRBJ1-4; 8 bases line up with TRBD1. This clonotype originated in a human donor in a cohort sampled during active COVID-19. What was sequenced was peripheral blood. The CDR3 reads CASSQEYRGGEKLFF. Written as DNA, the CDR3 is TGTGCCAGCAGCCAAGAGTACAGGGGGGGAGAAAAACTGTTTTTT.